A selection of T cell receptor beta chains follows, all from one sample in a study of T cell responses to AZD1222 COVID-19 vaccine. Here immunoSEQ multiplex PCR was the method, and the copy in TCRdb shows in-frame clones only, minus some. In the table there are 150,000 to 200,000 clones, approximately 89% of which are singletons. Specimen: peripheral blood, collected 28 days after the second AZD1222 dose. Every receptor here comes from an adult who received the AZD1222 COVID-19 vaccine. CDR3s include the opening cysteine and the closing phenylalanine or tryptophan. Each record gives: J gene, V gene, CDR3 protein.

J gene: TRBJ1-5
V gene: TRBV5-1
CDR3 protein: CASSPEEGRNQPQHF

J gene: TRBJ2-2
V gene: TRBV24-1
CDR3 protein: CATLGAGELFF

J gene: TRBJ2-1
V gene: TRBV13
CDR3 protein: CASSLDQGNEQFF

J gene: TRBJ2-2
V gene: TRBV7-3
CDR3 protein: CASSLIGPYTGELFF

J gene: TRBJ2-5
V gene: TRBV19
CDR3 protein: CASSNWETQYF

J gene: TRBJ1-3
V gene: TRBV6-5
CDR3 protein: CASSYSGTASGNTIYF

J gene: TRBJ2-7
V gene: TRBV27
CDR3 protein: CASSLPPDDSYEQYF

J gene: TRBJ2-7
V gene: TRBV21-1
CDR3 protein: CASSFPTGGAYEQYF

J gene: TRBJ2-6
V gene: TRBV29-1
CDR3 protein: CSVDDNSGANVLTF

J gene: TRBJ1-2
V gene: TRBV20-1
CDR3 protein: CSARGRYGYTF

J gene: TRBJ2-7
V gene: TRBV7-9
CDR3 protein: CASRSTGWDFYEQYF

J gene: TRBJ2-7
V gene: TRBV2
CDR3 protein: CASSGGGGRENEQYF

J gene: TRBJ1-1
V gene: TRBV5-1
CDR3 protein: CASSYRRGSGVNTEAFF

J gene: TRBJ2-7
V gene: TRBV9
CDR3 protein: CASSVDLAPQGEQYF

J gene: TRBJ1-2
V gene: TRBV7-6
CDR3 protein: CASSLERAAGPDSYGYTF

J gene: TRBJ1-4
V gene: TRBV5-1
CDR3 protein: CASSPVPGQGGREKLFF

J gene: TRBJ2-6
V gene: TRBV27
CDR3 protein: CASSWDANRANVLTF

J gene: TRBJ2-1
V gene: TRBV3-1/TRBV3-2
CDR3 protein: CASSLGTTYNEQFF

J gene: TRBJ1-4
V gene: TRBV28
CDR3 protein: CASSLRGIGGEKLFF

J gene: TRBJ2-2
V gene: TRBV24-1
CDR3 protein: CATSGGLNTGELFF

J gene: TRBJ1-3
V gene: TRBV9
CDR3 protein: CASRRTSGNTIYF

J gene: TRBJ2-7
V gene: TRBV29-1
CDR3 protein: CSVRTPRDGPYEQYF

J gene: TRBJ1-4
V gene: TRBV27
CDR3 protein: CASSLTGTPLDLWGEKLFF

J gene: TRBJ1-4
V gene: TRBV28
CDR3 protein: CASRESNEKLFF

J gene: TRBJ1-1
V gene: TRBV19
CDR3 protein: CASQRQNTEAFF

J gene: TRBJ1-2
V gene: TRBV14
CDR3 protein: CASSHWTGQAVDGYTF

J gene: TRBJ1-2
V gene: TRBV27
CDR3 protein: CASSLYPRDNYGYTF

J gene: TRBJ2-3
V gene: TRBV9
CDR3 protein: CASSVEAGVVTQYF

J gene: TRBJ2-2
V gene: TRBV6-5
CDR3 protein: CASRGQGSTGELFF

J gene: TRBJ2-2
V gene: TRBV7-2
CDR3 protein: CASSSFRGTGELFF

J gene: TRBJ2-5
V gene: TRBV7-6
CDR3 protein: CASSAWTSGRAETQYF

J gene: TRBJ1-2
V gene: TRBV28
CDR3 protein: CASTGAGNYGYTF

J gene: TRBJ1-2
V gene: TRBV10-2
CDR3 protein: CASSESQWSGYTF

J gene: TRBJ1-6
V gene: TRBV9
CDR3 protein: CASSEGRIYNSPLHF

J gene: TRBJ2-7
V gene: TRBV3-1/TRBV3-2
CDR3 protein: CASSQAPRDPQQYF

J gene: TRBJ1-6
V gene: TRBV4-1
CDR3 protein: CASSQAFYSPLHF

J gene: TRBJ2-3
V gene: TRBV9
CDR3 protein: CASSVEGVAGGPMADTQYF

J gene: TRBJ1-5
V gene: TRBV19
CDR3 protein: CASRVGGGYSNQPQHF

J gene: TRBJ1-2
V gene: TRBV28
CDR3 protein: CASSVNRGTNFYGYTF

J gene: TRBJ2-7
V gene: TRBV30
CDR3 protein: CAWSLGAGEQYF

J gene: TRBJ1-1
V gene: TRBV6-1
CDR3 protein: CASSEGRGRFEAFF

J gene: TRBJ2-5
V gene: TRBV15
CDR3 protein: CATSRENRGGETQYF

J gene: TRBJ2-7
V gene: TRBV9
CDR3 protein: CASSAGQGVSEQYF

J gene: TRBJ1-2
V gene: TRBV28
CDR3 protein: CASRSFGTGVGGYTF

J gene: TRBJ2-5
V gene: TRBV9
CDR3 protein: CASSIGTSGKETQYF

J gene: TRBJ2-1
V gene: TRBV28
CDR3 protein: CASSQAGTRVYEQFF

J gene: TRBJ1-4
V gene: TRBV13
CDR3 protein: CASSLLGGEKLFF

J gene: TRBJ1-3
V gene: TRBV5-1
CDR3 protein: CASSPSGPRGDTIYF

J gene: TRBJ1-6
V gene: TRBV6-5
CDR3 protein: CASSYSMAAYNSPLHF

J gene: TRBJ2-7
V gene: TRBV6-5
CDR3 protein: CASSYAGQIGVEQYF

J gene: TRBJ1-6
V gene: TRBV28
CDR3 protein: CASSSPQRGRDSPLHF

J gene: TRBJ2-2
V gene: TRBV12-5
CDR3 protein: CASGTHVGELFF

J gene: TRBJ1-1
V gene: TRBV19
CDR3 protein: CASSSTTGDTEAFF

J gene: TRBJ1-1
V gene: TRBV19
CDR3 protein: CASSIKGASAEAFF

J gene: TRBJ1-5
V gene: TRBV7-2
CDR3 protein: CASSSTATRNQPQHF

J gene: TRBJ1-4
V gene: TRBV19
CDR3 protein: CASSIQTGVEKLFF

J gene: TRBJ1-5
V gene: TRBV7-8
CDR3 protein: CASSPGQGTQPQHF

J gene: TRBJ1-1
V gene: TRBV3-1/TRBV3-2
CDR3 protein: CASSQMGQGAEAFF

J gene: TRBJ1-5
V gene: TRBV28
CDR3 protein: CASSPRRVGNQPQHF